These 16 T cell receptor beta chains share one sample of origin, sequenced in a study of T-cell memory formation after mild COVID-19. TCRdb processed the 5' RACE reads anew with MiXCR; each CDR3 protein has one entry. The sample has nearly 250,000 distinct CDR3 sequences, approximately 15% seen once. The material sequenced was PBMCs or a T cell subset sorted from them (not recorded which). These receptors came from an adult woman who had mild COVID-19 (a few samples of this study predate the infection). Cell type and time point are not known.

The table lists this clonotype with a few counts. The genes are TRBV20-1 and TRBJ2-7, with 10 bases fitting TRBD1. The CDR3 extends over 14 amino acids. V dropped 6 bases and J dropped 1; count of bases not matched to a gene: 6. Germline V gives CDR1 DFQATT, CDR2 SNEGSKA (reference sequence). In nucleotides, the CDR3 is TGCAGTGCCAACGGACAGGGGGAATCCTACGAGCAGTACTTC. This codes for CSANGQGESYEQYF.

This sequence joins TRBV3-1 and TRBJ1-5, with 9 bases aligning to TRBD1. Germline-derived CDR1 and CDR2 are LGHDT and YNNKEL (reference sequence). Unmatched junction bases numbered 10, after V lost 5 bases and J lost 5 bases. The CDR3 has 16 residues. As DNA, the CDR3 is TGTGCCAGCAGCTTGGACAGGGGAAGAGGCGATCAGCCCCAGCATTTT. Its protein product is CASSLDRGRGDQPQHF.

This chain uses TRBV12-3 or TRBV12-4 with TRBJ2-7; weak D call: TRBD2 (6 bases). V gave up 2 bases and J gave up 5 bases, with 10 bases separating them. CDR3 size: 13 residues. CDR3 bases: TGTGCCAGCAGTTTAAGGGGAGGCAACGAGCAGTACTTC. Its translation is CASSLRGGNEQYF.

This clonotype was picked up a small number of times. The CDR3, as DNA: TGCAGCGTTGACAGGGGCGACACTGAAGCTTTCTTT. Residues: CSVDRGDTEAFF. This chain links TRBV29-1 with TRBJ1-1; weak D call: TRBD1 (6 bases). The CDR3 consists of 12 residues. V shed 3 bases and J shed 3 bases, with 8 bases lying between them. CDR1 SQVTM and CDR2 ANQGSEA come from the germline V gene.

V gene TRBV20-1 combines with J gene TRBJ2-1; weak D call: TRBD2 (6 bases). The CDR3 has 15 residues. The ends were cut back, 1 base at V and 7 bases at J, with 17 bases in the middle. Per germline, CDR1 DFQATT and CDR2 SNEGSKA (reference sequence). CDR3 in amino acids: CSARALAVGANEQFF. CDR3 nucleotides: TGCAGTGCTAGAGCCTTAGCGGTAGGCGCTAATGAGCAGTTCTTC.

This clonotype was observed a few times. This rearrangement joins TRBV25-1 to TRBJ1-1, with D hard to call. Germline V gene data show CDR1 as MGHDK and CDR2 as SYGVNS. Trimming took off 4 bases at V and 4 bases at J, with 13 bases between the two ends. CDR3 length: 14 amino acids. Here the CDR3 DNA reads TGTGCCAGCAGTGCCTTGCGGTTGGGCACTGAAGCTTTCTTT. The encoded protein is CASSALRLGTEAFF. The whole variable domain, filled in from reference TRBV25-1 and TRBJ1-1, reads EADIYQTPRYLVIGTGKKITLECSQTMGHDKMYWYQQDPGMELHLIHYSYGVNSTEKGDLSSESTVSRIRTEHFPLTLESARPSHTSQYLCASSALRLGTEAFFGQGTRLTVV.

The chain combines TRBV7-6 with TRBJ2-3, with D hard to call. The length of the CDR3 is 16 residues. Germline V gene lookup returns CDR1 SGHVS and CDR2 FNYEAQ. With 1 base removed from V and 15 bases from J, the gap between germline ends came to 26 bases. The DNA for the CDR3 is TGTGCCAGCAGCTTAGGAAGCAGACCCCAGAGAGATACGCGATATTTT. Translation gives CASSLGSRPQRDTRYF. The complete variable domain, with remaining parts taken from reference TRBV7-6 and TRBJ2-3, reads GAGVSQSPRYKVTKRGQDVALRCDPISGHVSLYWYRQALGQGPEFLTYFNYEAQQDKSGLPNDRFSAERPEGSISTLTIQRTEQRDSAMYRCASSLGSRPQRDTRYFGPGTRLTVL.

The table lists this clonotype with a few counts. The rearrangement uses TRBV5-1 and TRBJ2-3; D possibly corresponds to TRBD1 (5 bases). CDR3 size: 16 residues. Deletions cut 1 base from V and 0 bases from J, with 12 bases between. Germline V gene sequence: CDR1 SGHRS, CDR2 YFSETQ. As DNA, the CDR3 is TGCGCCAGCAGCTTGACTGTAGGGGCCAGCACAGATACGCAGTATTTT. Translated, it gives CASSLTVGASTDTQYF.

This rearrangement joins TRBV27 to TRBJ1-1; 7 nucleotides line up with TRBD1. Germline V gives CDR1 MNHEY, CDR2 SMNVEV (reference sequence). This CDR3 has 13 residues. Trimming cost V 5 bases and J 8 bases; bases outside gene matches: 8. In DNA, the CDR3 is TGTGCCAGCAGTCGACCGGGGACAGCAGAAGCTTTCTTT. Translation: CASSRPGTAEAFF.

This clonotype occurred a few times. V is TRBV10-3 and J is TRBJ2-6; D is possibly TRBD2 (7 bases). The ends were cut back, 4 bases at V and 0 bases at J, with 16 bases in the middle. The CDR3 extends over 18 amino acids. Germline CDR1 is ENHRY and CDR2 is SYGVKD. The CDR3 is CAISASGGGPSGANVLTF. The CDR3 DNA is TGTGCCATCAGTGCCTCTGGGGGGGGGCCCTCTGGGGCCAACGTCCTGACTTTC.

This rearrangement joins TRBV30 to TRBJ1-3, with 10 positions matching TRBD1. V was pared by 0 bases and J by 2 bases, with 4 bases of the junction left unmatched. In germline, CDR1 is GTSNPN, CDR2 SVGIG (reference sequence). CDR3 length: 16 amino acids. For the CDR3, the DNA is TGTGCCTGGAGTGTGGGACAGGGGACTGCTGGAAACACCATATATTTT. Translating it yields CAWSVGQGTAGNTIYF.

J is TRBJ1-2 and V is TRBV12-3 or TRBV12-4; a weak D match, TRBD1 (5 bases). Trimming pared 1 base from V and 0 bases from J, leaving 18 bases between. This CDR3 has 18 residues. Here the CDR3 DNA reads TGTGCCAGCAGTTTAGATCTTCTTCCCTCGGGGGCTAACTATGGCTACACCTTC. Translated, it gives CASSLDLLPSGANYGYTF.

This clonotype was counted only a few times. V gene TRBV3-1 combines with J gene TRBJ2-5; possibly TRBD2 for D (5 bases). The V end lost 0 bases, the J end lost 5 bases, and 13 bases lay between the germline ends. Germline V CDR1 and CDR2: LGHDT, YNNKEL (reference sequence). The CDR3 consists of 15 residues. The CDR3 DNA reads TGTGCCAGCAGCCAAGATTCGGGATTTAGCGAGACCCAGTACTTC. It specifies CASSQDSGFSETQYF.

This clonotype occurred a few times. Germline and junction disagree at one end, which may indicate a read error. CDR3 bases: TGCAGTGCTATCTTAACAGGGAGAAGTCGGCAGTCCTTC. Protein: CSAILTGRSRQSF. The chain recombines TRBV20-1 with TRBJ2-1, with TRBD1 as a possible D gene (6 bases). There are 13 residues in the CDR3. Germline CDR1 reads DFQATT; CDR2 reads SNEGSKA (reference sequence).

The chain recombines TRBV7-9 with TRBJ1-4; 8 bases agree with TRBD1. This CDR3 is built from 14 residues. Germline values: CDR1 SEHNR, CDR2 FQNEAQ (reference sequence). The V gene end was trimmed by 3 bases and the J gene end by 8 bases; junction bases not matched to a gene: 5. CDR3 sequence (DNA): TGTGCCAGCAGCTTTCAGGGGACAGGAGAAAAACTGTTTTTT. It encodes CASSFQGTGEKLFF.

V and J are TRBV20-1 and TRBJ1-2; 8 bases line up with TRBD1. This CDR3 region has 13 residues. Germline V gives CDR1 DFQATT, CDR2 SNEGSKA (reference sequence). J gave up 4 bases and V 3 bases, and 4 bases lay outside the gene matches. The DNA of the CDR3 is TGCAGTGCTAGCTGGGGACAGGCCTATGGCTACACCTTC. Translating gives CSASWGQAYGYTF.